The TCR beta chain under discussion was sequenced for a study of shared clonotypes between healthy human individuals. Overall study results and limits: What naive subsets generally showed was a larger estimated richness than memory subsets showed. The study drew on few donors, limiting represented genetic and exposure-history diversity.

Trimming stripped 6 bases from V and 7 bases from J, with 22 bases between. Germline CDR1 and CDR2: MRHNA and SNTAGT. This CDR3 is 15 amino acids long. With respect to this clone: Its antigen is still unknown.

It was across several immunoSEQ plates that each subset's genomic DNA was evenly split. TCRdb's copy holds only in-frame clones and misses some; the assay was immunoSEQ multiplex PCR. The sample has 950,000 to 1,300,000 clones; 60% to 80% are singletons. The origin of this receptor is a man between 18 and 35 years old in good health. The chain uses TRBV6-4 and TRBJ2-7; possible D gene TRBD2, 6 bases. What was sequenced was memory CD4+ T cells sorted from blood. Sample subset: CD45RA-negative fraction. The CDR3 region has the DNA TGTGCCAGCAGCCCCAGGGAGGTAAGAAAGGTGGAGCAGTACTTC. As protein: CASSPREVRKVEQYF.